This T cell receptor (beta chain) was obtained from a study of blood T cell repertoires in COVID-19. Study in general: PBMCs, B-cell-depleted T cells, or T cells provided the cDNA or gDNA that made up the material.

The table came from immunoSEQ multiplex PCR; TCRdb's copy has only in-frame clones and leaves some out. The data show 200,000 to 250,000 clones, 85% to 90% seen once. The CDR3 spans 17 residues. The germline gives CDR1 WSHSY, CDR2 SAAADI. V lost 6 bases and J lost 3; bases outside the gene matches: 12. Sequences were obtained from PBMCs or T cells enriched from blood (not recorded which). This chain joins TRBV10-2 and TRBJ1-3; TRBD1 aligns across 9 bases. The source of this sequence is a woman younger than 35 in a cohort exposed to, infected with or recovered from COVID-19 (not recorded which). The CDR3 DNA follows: TGCGCCAGCAGCCAAACCGGGACAGGGTTGGGTGGAAACACCATATATTTT. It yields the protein CASSQTGTGLGGNTIYF.